This T cell receptor beta chain was identified in a study of blood T cells in healthy people across ages. A second about 7 to 11 cycle PCR used barcoded and J-beta primers. A single record per CDR3 protein comes from TCRdb applying MiXCR to the 5' RACE reads. This sample yields some 1.8 million distinct CDR3 sequences, of which about two fifths are seen a single time; under 30% belongs to the top ten. This CDR3 has 13 residues. Per germline, CDR1 DFQATT and CDR2 SNEGSKA (reference sequence). Trimming removed 3 bases from V and 5 bases from J; junction bases left unmatched: 3. The receptor was derived from a human donor in good health. Sample: blood. V is TRBV20-1 and J is TRBJ2-5; 10 bases line up with TRBD2. The CDR3 bases are TGCAGTGCTAGCCCGGGACTAGCGGAGACCCAGTACTTC. Residues: CSASPGLAETQYF.